A selection of T cell receptor beta chains follows, all from one sample in a study of cytomegalovirus exposure and HLA in healthy donors. Repertoires were generated with immunoSEQ multiplex PCR, while TCRdb's copy carries only in-frame clones and drops some. This sample yields around 85,000 clones, of which 65% to 75% are seen a single time; approximately 20% belongs to the top ten. Sample: PBMCs. The receptors were gathered from a man aged 25-40 years in good health and CMV-seropositive. Each CDR3 is given with its conserved first and last residue. The D gene is left open where the match is weak. Expanded clones get a size class; other rows say once, few or many, or leave the size out.

>-|TRBD1|TRBJ1-1|TRBV7-9
TGTGCCAGCAGCTTTGGACAGGCAGGGGGTGACACTGAAGCTTTCTTT
CASSFGQAGGDTEAFF
>-|-|TRBJ2-1|TRBV30
TGTGCCTGGAATTCTGATCGAGATGAGCAGTTCTTC
CAWNSDRDEQFF
>-|TRBD1|TRBJ1-2|TRBV29-1
TGCAGCGTTCGACTCCTCGACAGGGGCTATGGCTACACCTTC
CSVRLLDRGYGYTF
>-|TRBD1|TRBJ2-1|TRBV7-9
TGTGCCAGCAGCTTACAGGGGACAGGGAACTACAATGAGCAGTTCTTC
CASSLQGTGNYNEQFF
>-|-|TRBJ1-6|TRBV2
TGTGCCGCCTCTCAACGGGGAGATAATTCACCCCTCCACTTT
CAASQRGDNSPLHF
>-|-|TRBJ1-5|TRBV21-1
TGTGCCAGCAGCAAAGATGGGGATCCGACAGAGCATTTT
CASSKDGDPTEHF
>-|-|TRBJ1-1|TRBV5-5
TGTGCCAGCAGCTTGCTTCAGATCATGAACACTGAAGCTTTCTTT
CASSLLQIMNTEAFF
>-|-|TRBJ2-1|TRBV4-3
TGCGCCAGCAGCCAACAATCTCTCAGCTCCTACAATGAGCAGTTCTTC
CASSQQSLSSYNEQFF
>-|TRBD1|TRBJ1-2|TRBV4-2
TGTGCCAGCAGCCAAGATGAAGAGGGGGCGTATGATGGCTACACCTTC
CASSQDEEGAYDGYTF
>-|-|TRBJ2-7|TRBV27
TGTGCCAGCCGGTCTTCGGACACCTATTCCTACGAGCAGTACTTC
CASRSSDTYSYEQYF
>-|TRBD2|TRBJ2-5|TRBV6-5
TGTGCCAGCAGTTACTCACCGACTAGCAAGGAGACCCAGTACTTC
CASSYSPTSKETQYF
>-|TRBD1|TRBJ2-5|TRBV2
TGTGCCAGCAGAGGGGTAGACAGGGGCGGGGAGACCCAGTACTTC
CASRGVDRGGETQYF
>few|TRBD2|TRBJ2-1|TRBV7-6
TGTGCCAGCAGTTCGGACTCCCCGGGACTAGCGGGAGTTTTGAATGAGCAGTTCTTC
CASSSDSPGLAGVLNEQFF
>once|TRBD1|TRBJ2-1|TRBV7-9
TGTGCCAGCAGCTTAGGACAGGGGTCCTACAATGAGCAGTTCTTC
CASSLGQGSYNEQFF
>once|-|TRBJ2-1|TRBV18
TGTGCCAGCTCACCCCGGAGTAATGAGCAGTTCTTC
CASSPRSNEQFF
>-|-|TRBJ1-2|TRBV6-6
TGTGCCAGCCTTGCGGGGCGCGGCTATGGCTACACCTTC
CASLAGRGYGYTF
>-|TRBD2|TRBJ2-1|TRBV5-1
TGCGCCAGCAGCTTAGCGGGGGGGCCCCATGAGCAGTTCTTC
CASSLAGGPHEQFF
>few|TRBD1|TRBJ2-7|TRBV7-8
TGTGCCAGCAGCTTAGTACAGGGGTCCTACGAGCAGTACTTC
CASSLVQGSYEQYF
>-|TRBD1|TRBJ2-3|TRBV7-9
TGTGCCAGCAGCCCGCCCCTCGGGACAGGGGGCTTAGGTACGCAGTATTTT
CASSPPLGTGGLGTQYF
>-|-|TRBJ1-4|TRBV2
TGTGCCAGCAGTGAAGGGTCCTATCCCGAAAAACTGTTTTTT
CASSEGSYPEKLFF